A single sample is the source of the 24 T cell receptor beta chains below, sequenced in a study of blood T cell repertoires in COVID-19. Only in-frame clones appear in the TCRdb table, and some are missing; sequencing was by immunoSEQ multiplex PCR. The sample yields about 240,000 clones, approximately 85% seen once. Sequencing used peripheral blood. Source of these receptors: a woman of 80 years or more with COVID-19, enrolled during active disease.

The chain uses TRBV18 and TRBJ2-7; 7 nucleotides align to TRBD1. CDR1 is KGHSH, CDR2 LQKENI, per germline. The CDR3 spans 14 residues. Trimming removed 6 bases from V and 1 base from J; junction bases left unmatched: 6. The CDR3 protein is CASSPGTESYEQYF. In DNA form, the CDR3 reads TGTGCCAGCTCCCCCGGGACAGAGTCCTACGAGCAGTACTTC.

The J gene is TRBJ1-3, the V gene TRBV4-2, with D possibly matching TRBD1 (5 bases). The ends were cut back, 0 bases at V and 9 bases at J, with 15 bases in the middle. CDR3 length: 15 amino acids. Germline assignment: CDR1 LGHNA and CDR2 YNFKEQ. CDR3 nucleotides: TGTGCCAGCAGCCAAGATCTTGTCGACAGCTTCACCATATATTTT. Its protein is CASSQDLVDSFTIYF.

J is TRBJ1-3 and V is TRBV11-2; D is ambiguous. The germline gives CDR1 SGHAT, CDR2 FQNNGV. Trimming pared 4 bases from V and 9 bases from J, leaving 7 bases between. The CDR3 length is 11 residues. CDR3 protein: CASSYSSTIYF. In DNA, the CDR3 is TGTGCCAGCAGCTATAGTTCCACCATATATTTT.

This clone was observed once. The chain uses TRBV6-2 or TRBV6-3 and TRBJ2-7, with unresolved D. Looked up from germline, CDR1 is MNHEY and CDR2 is SVGEGT. V shed 5 bases and J shed 7 bases, with 9 bases lying between them. The CDR3 length is 11 residues. CDR3 protein: CASSNYREQYF. DNA of the CDR3: TGTGCCAGCAGTAACTACAGAGAGCAGTACTTC.

The chain has TRBV29-1 and TRBJ2-5; 9 positions match TRBD2. The germline V gene encodes CDR1 SQVTM and CDR2 ANQGSEA. The CDR3 is 13 amino acids. V shed 4 bases, J shed 3 bases, and the junction held 3 bases outside the gene matches. In DNA, the CDR3 is TGCAGCGTTGCCGGGACTAGCAAAGAGACCCAGTACTTC. Amino acid sequence: CSVAGTSKETQYF.

This clone was detected once. The rearrangement joins TRBV5-1 to TRBJ1-1, with a tentative D call TRBD1 (6 bases). The CDR3 is 15 residues long. V lost 2 bases and J 1 base, leaving 12 bases between the germline ends. CDR1 and CDR2 from the germline V gene are SGHRS and YFSETQ. In DNA, the CDR3 is TGCGCCAGCAGCTTACAGGGAATGAGGAACACTGAAGCTTTCTTT. Encoded protein: CASSLQGMRNTEAFF.

This rearrangement joins TRBV7-3 to TRBJ2-6; a weak D match, TRBD1 (6 bases). Trimming pared 1 base from V and 0 bases from J, leaving 10 bases between. The CDR3 has 17 amino acids. Germline V gives CDR1 SGHTA, CDR2 FQGTGA. CDR3 sequence: CASSLRTADSGANVLTF. Written as DNA, the CDR3 is TGTGCCAGCAGCTTAAGGACAGCCGACTCTGGGGCCAACGTCCTGACTTTC.

The V gene is TRBV19, the J gene TRBJ2-3; 9 bases map to TRBD2. This CDR3 region has 15 residues. V lost 3 bases, J lost 4 bases, and 5 bases stayed unmatched. The germline CDR1 and CDR2 sequences are LNHDA and SQIVND (reference sequence). CDR3 sequence (DNA): TGTGCCAGTAGTATCGGCGGGAGGGGCGCAGATACGCAGTATTTT. Its translation is CASSIGGRGADTQYF.

As regards this clone: Within the sample, other DNA sequences also encode this same CDR3. The V call is TRBV30, the J call TRBJ1-5; 8 nucleotides align to TRBD1. V shed 2 bases and J 6 bases; nucleotides not matched to a gene: 3. The length of the CDR3 is 13 residues. From germline, CDR1 is GTSNPN and CDR2 SVGIG (reference sequence). DNA for the CDR3: TGTGCCTGGAGTTCAGGGGGCGGTCAGCCCCAGCATTTT. Protein sequence: CAWSSGGGQPQHF.

The gene calls are TRBV7-2 and TRBJ2-7; D is unresolved. With 1 base removed from V and 9 bases from J, the gap between germline ends came to 10 bases. This CDR3 comprises 12 residues. From germline, CDR1 is SGHTA and CDR2 FQGNSA. Here the CDR3 DNA reads TGTGCCAGCAGCTTAGGGCAGATCTGGCAGTACTTC. It yields the protein CASSLGQIWQYF.

V and J are TRBV28 and TRBJ1-1, with 9 bases aligning to TRBD1. Germline V gene data show CDR1 as MDHEN and CDR2 as SYDVKM. Unmatched junction bases numbered 13, after V lost 6 bases and J lost 8 bases. The CDR3 is 15 amino acids. Written as DNA, the CDR3 is TGTGCCAGCAGCCCCCCTTTACAGGGGGCGAGGGAAGCTTTCTTT. Translated: CASSPPLQGAREAFF.

The chain couples TRBV30 to TRBJ1-6; D not certain. The germline V gene encodes CDR1 GTSNPN and CDR2 SVGIG (reference sequence). V lost 2 bases and J lost 7, with 9 bases in between. CDR3 length equals 13 residues. The chain's CDR3 is CAWSSGLNSPLHF. The CDR3 bases are TGTGCCTGGAGTTCAGGATTAAATTCACCCCTCCACTTT.

The chain combines TRBV18 with TRBJ1-5, with TRBD1 matching over 8 bases. This CDR3 is built from 14 residues. The germline V gene has CDR1 KGHSH and CDR2 LQKENI. V shed 8 bases, J shed 4 bases, and the junction held 7 bases outside the gene matches. CDR3 loop: CASADRGGNQPQHF. CDR3 coding DNA: TGTGCCAGCGCTGACAGGGGTGGAAATCAGCCCCAGCATTTT. Based on the CDR3 plus reference TRBV18 and TRBJ1-5, the full variable domain is NAGVMQNPRHLVRRRGQEARLRCSPMKGHSHVYWYRQLPEEGLKFMVYLQKENIIDESGMPKERFSAEFPKEGPSILRIQQVVRGDSAAYFCASADRGGNQPQHFGDGTRLSIL.

V is TRBV12-3 or TRBV12-4 and J is TRBJ1-4; no clear D gene. This CDR3 has 12 amino acids. The V and J ends lost 6 bases and 8 bases respectively, with 10 bases between them. In DNA, the CDR3 is TGTGCCAGCAGGCGCGGTGGGGAAAAACTGTTTTTT. Translated: CASRRGGEKLFF.

This chain uses TRBV7-2 with TRBJ2-1; tentatively, D is TRBD2 (5 bases). In germline, CDR1 is SGHTA, CDR2 FQGNSA. V was clipped by 5 bases and J by 0 bases, with 8 bases between them. The CDR3 runs to 14 residues. The CDR3, as DNA: TGTGCCAGCAGCCGCCGGGGCTCCTACAATGAGCAGTTCTTC. Amino acid sequence: CASSRRGSYNEQFF. The full variable domain, with the rest looked up from reference TRBV7-2 and TRBJ2-1, is GAGVSQSPSNKVTEKGKDVELRCDPISGHTALYWYRQSLGQGLEFLIYFQGNSAPDKSGLPSDRFSAERTGGSVSTLTIQRTQQEDSAVYLCASSRRGSYNEQFFGPGTRLTVL.

Only one count was recorded for this clone. V usage is TRBV19 and J usage is TRBJ1-5; D unclear. The germline V gene has CDR1 LNHDA and CDR2 SQIVND (reference sequence). CDR3 size: 12 residues. V dropped 2 bases and J dropped 10 bases, with 9 bases sitting between them. The CDR3 reads CASSIQVGPQHF. The DNA for the CDR3 is TGTGCCAGTAGTATACAGGTGGGCCCCCAGCATTTT.

This sequence joins TRBV27 and TRBJ1-6; TRBD1 agrees at 9 bases. Losses at the gene ends were 7 bases for V and 9 bases for J; bases not matched to a gene: 7. The CDR3 is made up of 14 amino acids. Germline CDR1 is MNHEY and CDR2 is SMNVEV (reference sequence). CDR3 bases: TGTGCCAGCACCTTACAGGGGGCGCGTTCACCCCTCCACTTT. It encodes CASTLQGARSPLHF.

J is TRBJ1-2 and V is TRBV28, with 7 bases fitting TRBD1. CDR3 length: 15 residues. V lost 2 bases, J lost 7 bases, and 10 bases stayed unmatched. CDR1 and CDR2 (germline): MDHEN, SYDVKM. CDR3 sequence: CASSLLQGVPGGYTF. CDR3 DNA: TGTGCCAGCAGTTTACTGCAGGGGGTTCCGGGTGGCTACACCTTC.

V gene TRBV28 combines with J gene TRBJ1-1; D uncertain. V lost 3 bases and J lost 0, with 8 bases in between. This CDR3 comprises 14 residues. Germline CDR1 and CDR2: MDHEN and SYDVKM. CDR3 sequence reads: CASSFSYMNTEAFF. CDR3 bases: TGTGCCAGCAGTTTTAGCTACATGAACACTGAAGCTTTCTTT.

The rearrangement joins TRBV29-1 to TRBJ2-5, with D unresolved. Between the trimmed V and J ends, which lost 5 bases and 2 bases, there was a span of 6 bases. This CDR3 is built from 11 residues. The germline V gene encodes CDR1 SQVTM and CDR2 ANQGSEA. The CDR3 DNA follows: TGCAGCGTTAGAACTCAAGAGACCCAGTACTTC. As protein: CSVRTQETQYF.

V is TRBV2 and J is TRBJ1-5; 11 positions agree with TRBD1. This CDR3 contains 14 residues. Trimming took 4 bases from V and 6 from J; bases not matched to a gene: 2. Germline CDR1 SNHLY, CDR2 FYNNEI. The CDR3 reads CASSGTGGIQPQHF. CDR3 sequence (DNA): TGTGCCAGCAGTGGGACAGGGGGCATTCAGCCCCAGCATTTT.

This CDR3 reads CASSARQDLYGYTF. The CDR3, as DNA: TGTGCCAGCAGCGCCCGACAGGACCTCTATGGCTACACCTTC. The chain is built from TRBV7-9 and TRBJ1-2, with D possibly TRBD1 on 6 matching bases. The V end lost 5 bases, the J end lost 4 bases, and 14 bases lay between the germline ends. CDR3 length equals 14 residues. The V gene's germline CDR1 is SEHNR and CDR2 FQNEAQ (reference sequence).

The chain links TRBV30 to TRBJ2-3, with a tentative D call TRBD2 (6 bases). This CDR3 has 10 amino acids. Germline CDR1 is GTSNPN and CDR2 is SVGIG (reference sequence). Trimming took off 5 bases at V and 6 bases at J, with 6 bases between the two ends. CDR3 region: CAWGRDTQYF. The CDR3 nucleotides are TGTGCCTGGGGGAGGGATACGCAGTATTTT.

The chain is built from TRBV27 and TRBJ2-7, with 8 nucleotides matching TRBD1. V dropped 6 bases and J dropped 4; count of bases not matched to a gene: 8. The germline V gene encodes CDR1 MNHEY and CDR2 SMNVEV (reference sequence). This CDR3 is 14 amino acids long. CDR3 in amino acids: CASSPDRDLYEQYF. Written as DNA, the CDR3 is TGTGCCAGCAGCCCGGACAGGGATTTATACGAGCAGTACTTC.